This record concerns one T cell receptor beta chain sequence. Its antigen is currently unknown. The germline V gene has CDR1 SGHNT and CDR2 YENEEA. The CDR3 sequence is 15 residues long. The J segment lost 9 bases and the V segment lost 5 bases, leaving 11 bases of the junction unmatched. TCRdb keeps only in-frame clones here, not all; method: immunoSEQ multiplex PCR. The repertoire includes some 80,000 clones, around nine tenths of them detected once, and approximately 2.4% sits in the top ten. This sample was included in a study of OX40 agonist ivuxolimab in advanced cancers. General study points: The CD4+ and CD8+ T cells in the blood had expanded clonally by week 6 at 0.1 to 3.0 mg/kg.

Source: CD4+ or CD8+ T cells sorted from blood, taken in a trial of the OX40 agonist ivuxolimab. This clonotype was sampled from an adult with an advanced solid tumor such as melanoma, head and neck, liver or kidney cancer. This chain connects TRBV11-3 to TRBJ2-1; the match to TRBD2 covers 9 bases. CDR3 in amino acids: CASSPGASGASEQFF. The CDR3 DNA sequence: TGTGCCAGCAGCCCAGGGGCTAGCGGGGCATCTGAGCAGTTCTTC.